The rows below give T cell receptor beta chains drawn from one sample of a study of cytotoxic CD8 clonotypes in ibrutinib-treated CLL. Sequenced by immunoSEQ multiplex PCR; TCRdb stores in-frame clones only, minus some. This sample yields about 60,000 clones, of which roughly 50% are seen a single time; about a fifth belongs to the top ten. The source was PBMCs, collected after 24 months of ibrutinib treatment. The receptors were sampled from a human donor with chronic lymphocytic leukemia. Both conserved end residues are part of each CDR3. A D gene is named only where the DNA matches it firmly. Only some rows state a clone size, as once, few, many or a class for expanded clones.

V	J	size	D	DNA	CDR3
TRBV15	TRBJ2-5	many	TRBD2	TGTGCCACCCTTAGCGGGACTACACGGAGGGAGACCCAGTACTTC	CATLSGTTRRETQYF
TRBV5-1	TRBJ2-3	.	.	TGCGCCAGCAGAGGGTCCGGGGGGCTATTAGGTAGCACAGATACGCAGTATTTT	CASRGSGGLLGSTDTQYF
TRBV15	TRBJ2-3	.	TRBD1	TGTGCCACCAGCAGACTGCGGACAGGGCTAATCTTTGCAGATACGCAGTATTTT	CATSRLRTGLIFADTQYF
TRBV15	TRBJ2-3	few	.	TGTGCCACCAGCAGAGAAGGGGGACCGTCCACAGATACGCAGTATTTT	CATSREGGPSTDTQYF
TRBV5-1	TRBJ2-2	.	TRBD1	TGCGCCAGCAGTTCCGGACAGGGGAACACCGGGGAGCTGTTTTTT	CASSSGQGNTGELFF
TRBV15	TRBJ2-3	many	.	TGTGCCACCCGGGCAAATTGGCATACGCAGTATTTT	CATRANWHTQYF
TRBV5-4	TRBJ1-1	once	.	TGTGCCAGCAGCCCACAGGTGGGCACTGAAGCTTTCTTT	CASSPQVGTEAFF
TRBV7-9	TRBJ2-1	large	TRBD2	TGTGCCAGCGCTGACTCACTAGCGGCCCACAATGAGCAGTTCTTC	CASADSLAAHNEQFF
TRBV2	TRBJ2-6	.	.	TGTGCCAGCAGTGGGAGACAACTTACCGATTTCTCTGGGGCCAACGTCCTGACTTTC	CASSGRQLTDFSGANVLTF
TRBV19	TRBJ2-3	.	.	TGTGCCAGTCGGTTCGGAACTAGCACAGATACGCAGTATTTT	CASRFGTSTDTQYF
TRBV7-9	TRBJ2-3	.	TRBD1	TGTGCCAGCAGCGCCGGACAGGCCCGCACAGATACGCAGTATTTT	CASSAGQARTDTQYF
TRBV7-9	TRBJ2-5	.	.	TGTGCCAGCAGCGCAAAGCCACACGGAGAGACCCAGTACTTC	CASSAKPHGETQYF
TRBV7-6	TRBJ2-3	.	TRBD2	TGTGCCAGCAGCCTCCGGGAGGTAGGCACAGATACGCAGTATTTT	CASSLREVGTDTQYF
TRBV7-8	TRBJ1-1	.	TRBD1	TGTGCCAGCGACAGGGTTATCACTGAAGCTTTCTTT	CASDRVITEAFF
TRBV7-2	TRBJ2-7	few	.	TGTGCCAGCAGCAGGGACGGGTTGAGTGAGCAGTACTTC	CASSRDGLSEQYF
TRBV7-2	TRBJ1-1	.	.	TGTGCCAGCAGCTTAGGAGGCAGGGGCACTGAAGCTTTCTTT	CASSLGGRGTEAFF
TRBV7-6	TRBJ2-2	.	.	TGTGCCAGCAGCTTATCGGTGTCTGGCGCCGGGGAGCTGTTTTTT	CASSLSVSGAGELFF
TRBV5-6	TRBJ2-6	.	.	TGTGCCAGCAGCTTCCCTCCTGGGACACCGTCTGGGGCCAACGTCCTGACTTTC	CASSFPPGTPSGANVLTF